Presented here are 20 T cell receptor beta chains from one specimen sequenced in a study of cytomegalovirus exposure and HLA in healthy donors. The PCR was carried out with 60 Vbeta primers and 13 Jbeta primers. The method was immunoSEQ multiplex PCR; TCRdb's version includes in-frame clones alone and lacks a portion of them. The repertoire table contains some 51,000 clones. Sequencing used PBMCs. These receptors came from a man aged 50 to 59 in good health and CMV-seropositive.

V gene TRBV30 combines with J gene TRBJ1-5, with 7 bases identical to TRBD1. There are 16 residues in the CDR3. The germline V gene encodes CDR1 GTSNPN and CDR2 SVGIG (reference sequence). Losses at the gene ends were 2 bases for V and 2 bases for J; bases not matched to a gene: 9. CDR3 coding DNA: TGTGCCTGGAGTACAGGGGTATTGTATGGCAATCAGCCCCAGCATTTT. Amino acids: CAWSTGVLYGNQPQHF.

The J gene is TRBJ1-2, the V gene TRBV28; 8 positions agree with TRBD1. Per the germline V gene, CDR1 is MDHEN and CDR2 is SYDVKM. V was pared by 4 bases and J by 0 bases, with 4 bases of the junction left unmatched. There are 15 residues in the CDR3. Here the CDR3 reads CASSSWTGPNYGYTF. CDR3 in DNA: TGTGCCAGCAGTTCATGGACAGGGCCTAACTATGGCTACACCTTC.

The rearrangement uses TRBV7-9 and TRBJ2-7; no clear D gene. The CDR3 covers 15 residues. Looked up from germline, CDR1 is SEHNR and CDR2 is FQNEAQ (reference sequence). V lost 1 base to trimming and J lost 1 base, with 11 bases between them. CDR3 sequence reads: CASSLGSKLSYEQYF. CDR3 nucleotide sequence: TGTGCCAGCAGCTTAGGGTCTAAACTTTCCTACGAGCAGTACTTC.

For the CDR3, the DNA is TGTGCCAGCAGCGTATCTGGGGGAGGCACCGACAATGAGCAGTTCTTC. It encodes CASSVSGGGTDNEQFF. The chain couples TRBV9 to TRBJ2-1; tentative D call: TRBD2 (6 bases). V lost 1 base and J 5 bases, leaving 16 bases between the germline ends. The CDR3 has 16 amino acids. Germline V gene lookup returns CDR1 SGDLS and CDR2 YYNGEE.

V is TRBV7-9 and J is TRBJ2-1; D might be TRBD1 (5 bases). This CDR3 is 16 amino acids long. The germline gives CDR1 SEHNR, CDR2 FQNEAQ (reference sequence). The V end was cut by 1 base, the J end by 3 bases, with 13 bases between. The CDR3 sequence: CASSLGDSSYYNEQFF. The CDR3 DNA reads TGTGCCAGCAGCTTAGGTGACAGCAGTTACTACAATGAGCAGTTCTTC.

The chain is built from TRBV6-5 and TRBJ2-3; a weak D match, TRBD2 (6 bases). Trimming removed 4 bases at V and 1 base at J, with 15 bases between. Germline assignment: CDR1 MNHEY and CDR2 SVGAGI. The CDR3 totals 16 residues. The CDR3 nucleotides read TGTGCCAGCAGTTCCCGTAGGAGGGCCGGCACAGATACGCAGTATTTT. It is translated as CASSSRRRAGTDTQYF.

About this clone itself: Compared with germline, one end of the junction differs, possibly owing to a read error. The J gene is TRBJ2-7, the V gene TRBV30, with a possible D match to TRBD2 (6 bases). In germline, CDR1 is GTSNPN, CDR2 SVGIG (reference sequence). This CDR3 spans 15 amino acids. The CDR3 region has the DNA TGTGCCGGGAGCGTCGCTGGTGCGGGGTCCTACGAGCAGTACTTC. As protein: CAGSVAGAGSYEQYF.

The V and J genes are TRBV5-1 and TRBJ2-5; 16 bases are shared with TRBD2. The germline V gene has CDR1 SGHRS and CDR2 YFSETQ. This CDR3 is 17 amino acids long. Trimming cost V 3 bases and J 2 bases; bases outside gene matches: 4. CDR3 in amino acids: CASSSGLAGGSQETQYF. CDR3 in DNA: TGCGCCAGCAGCTCGGGACTAGCGGGAGGGTCACAAGAGACCCAGTACTTC.

The chain recombines TRBV25-1 with TRBJ1-1; 7 nucleotides agree with TRBD1. The germline CDR1 and CDR2 sequences are MGHDK and SYGVNS. This CDR3 is 17 amino acids long. V lost 1 base to trimming and J lost 0 bases; unmatched junction nucleotides: 8. The CDR3 DNA sequence: TGTGCCAGCAGTGAATCTCCGACAGGGCCTTTGAACACTGAAGCTTTCTTT. It yields the protein CASSESPTGPLNTEAFF.

The J gene is TRBJ1-1, the V gene TRBV4-1, with TRBD1 identical over 9 bases. Germline V lookup: CDR1 MGHRA, CDR2 YSYEKL. The trim removed 3 bases at V and 5 bases at J, leaving 13 bases unmatched. This CDR3 has 17 amino acids. For the CDR3, the DNA is TGCGCCAGCAGCCAGGACAGGGGCCGCTCGAAGAGGACTGAAGCTTTCTTT. It translates to CASSQDRGRSKRTEAFF.

The chain employs TRBV18 and TRBJ2-3; D is perhaps TRBD2 (5 bases). Germline V CDR1 and CDR2: KGHSH, LQKENI. V lost 2 bases, J lost 2 bases, and 8 bases lay in between. The CDR3 is 14 amino acids. In DNA, the CDR3 is TGTGCCAGCTCACCAGGAGGCCCCACAGATACGCAGTATTTT. This encodes CASSPGGPTDTQYF.

About this clone itself: Germline is not matched at one junction end, which may reflect a read error. The same CDR3 can be traced to other DNA sequences in this sample. V is TRBV7-7 and J is TRBJ2-5, with 7 bases aligning to TRBD2. Germline V gene data show CDR1 as SSHAT and CDR2 as FNYEAQ (reference sequence). This CDR3 comprises 14 residues. The CDR3 is CASSLVGGQETQYF. DNA of the CDR3: TGTGCTAGCAGCTTAGTGGGAGGGCAAGAGACCCAGTACTTC.

V and J are TRBV15 and TRBJ2-7; possible D gene TRBD2, 5 bases. CDR3 length: 15 residues. The germline V gene encodes CDR1 LNHNV and CDR2 YYDKDF (reference sequence). Trimming left V 0 bases short and J 2 bases short, with 11 bases between. This CDR3 reads CATSRESSGTYEQYF. DNA of the CDR3: TGTGCCACCAGCAGAGAAAGTTCGGGGACCTACGAGCAGTACTTC.

This chain connects TRBV30 to TRBJ1-1; TRBD1 might be the D (6 bases). From germline, CDR1 is GTSNPN and CDR2 SVGIG (reference sequence). Between the trimmed V and J ends, which lost 1 base and 6 bases, there was a span of 18 bases. This CDR3 is built from 15 residues. CDR3 coding DNA: TGTGCCTGGAGTGGAAGAGGTGGGGGGGCCGCTGAAGCTTTCTTT. Protein: CAWSGRGGGAAEAFF.

CDR3 amino acids: CASSVGTVGLYEQYF. DNA for the CDR3: TGTGCCAGCAGCGTAGGGACAGTGGGTCTCTACGAGCAGTACTTC. This rearrangement joins TRBV9 to TRBJ2-7; a possible D gene is TRBD1 (6 bases). Germline lookup yields CDR1 SGDLS and CDR2 YYNGEE. Deletions cut 0 bases from V and 3 bases from J, with 13 bases between. The CDR3 consists of 15 residues.

The V call is TRBV4-3, the J call TRBJ1-2; TRBD1 aligns across 11 bases. Germline CDR1 is LGHNA and CDR2 is YSLEER. After removal of 3 bases from V and 3 bases from J, the junction contained 3 bases not matched to a gene. The CDR3 spans 15 residues. CDR3 nucleotides: TGCGCCAGCAGCCATAGGACAGGGGGCGACTATGGCTACACCTTC. It encodes CASSHRTGGDYGYTF.

The gene calls are TRBV18 and TRBJ2-7; possible D gene TRBD1, 6 bases. The CDR3 is 17 residues long. From germline, CDR1 is KGHSH and CDR2 LQKENI. Trimming took 5 bases from V and 2 from J, leaving 22 bases between them. CDR3 nucleotides: TGTGCCAGCTCAAGACAAAAAGCAGGGACACATGCCTACGAGCAGTACTTC. It encodes CASSRQKAGTHAYEQYF.

The rearrangement joins TRBV18 to TRBJ2-7; D is perhaps TRBD2 (6 bases). CDR3 length: 14 residues. The germline V and J ends were trimmed by 8 bases and 2 bases, with 16 bases remaining between them. Germline V gives CDR1 KGHSH, CDR2 LQKENI. The CDR3 DNA sequence: TGTGCCAGCGTATCGGGGGTGGGTCCCTACGAGCAGTACTTC. Its protein product is CASVSGVGPYEQYF.

V and J are TRBV5-1 and TRBJ2-5; 11 bases agree with TRBD2. Trimming cost V 4 bases and J 5 bases; bases outside gene matches: 10. The CDR3 length is 16 residues. The V gene's germline CDR1 is SGHRS and CDR2 YFSETQ. The CDR3 protein is CASSPGTSGNTETQYF. The DNA of the CDR3 is TGCGCCAGCAGCCCCGGGACTAGCGGCAATACGGAGACCCAGTACTTC.

The chain carries TRBV5-1 and TRBJ2-7; 11 bases match TRBD2. This CDR3 region has 15 residues. Germline V gives CDR1 SGHRS, CDR2 YFSETQ. Trimming took 2 bases from V and 2 from J; bases not matched to a gene: 3. In DNA form, the CDR3 reads TGCGCCAGCAGCTTACTAGCGGGGGCCGCCTACGAGCAGTACTTC. This sequence encodes CASSLLAGAAYEQYF. The variable domain in full, completed from reference TRBV5-1 and TRBJ2-7, reads KAGVTQTPRYLIKTRGQQVTLSCSPISGHRSVSWYQQTPGQGLQFLFEYFSETQRNKGNFPGRFSGRQFSNSRSEMNVSTLELGDSALYLCASSLLAGAAYEQYFGPGTRLTVT.